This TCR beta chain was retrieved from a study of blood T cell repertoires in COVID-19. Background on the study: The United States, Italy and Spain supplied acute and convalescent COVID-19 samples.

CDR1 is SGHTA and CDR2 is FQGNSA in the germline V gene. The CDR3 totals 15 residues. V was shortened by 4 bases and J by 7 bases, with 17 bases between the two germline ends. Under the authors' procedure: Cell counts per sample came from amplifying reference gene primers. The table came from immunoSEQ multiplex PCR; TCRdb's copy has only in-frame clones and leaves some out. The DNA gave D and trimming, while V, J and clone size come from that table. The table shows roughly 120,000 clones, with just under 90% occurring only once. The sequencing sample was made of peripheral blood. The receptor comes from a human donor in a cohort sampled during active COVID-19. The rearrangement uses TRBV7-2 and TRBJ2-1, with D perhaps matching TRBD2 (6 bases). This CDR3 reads CASSSPGLKVNEQFF. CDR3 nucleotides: TGTGCCAGCAGCTCTCCGGGACTTAAAGTAAATGAGCAGTTCTTC.